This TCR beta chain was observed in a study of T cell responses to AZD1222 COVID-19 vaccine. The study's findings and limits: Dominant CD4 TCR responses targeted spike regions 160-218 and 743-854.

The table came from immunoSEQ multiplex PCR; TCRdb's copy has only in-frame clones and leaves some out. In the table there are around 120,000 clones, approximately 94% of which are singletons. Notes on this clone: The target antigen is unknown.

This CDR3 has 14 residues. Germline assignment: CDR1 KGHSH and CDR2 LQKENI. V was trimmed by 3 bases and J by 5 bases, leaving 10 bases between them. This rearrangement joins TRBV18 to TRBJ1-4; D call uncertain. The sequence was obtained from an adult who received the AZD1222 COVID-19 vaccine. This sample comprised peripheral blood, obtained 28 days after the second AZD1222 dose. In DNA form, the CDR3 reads TGTGCCAGCTCACCGGACCTGGAAAATGAAAAACTGTTTTTT. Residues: CASSPDLENEKLFF.